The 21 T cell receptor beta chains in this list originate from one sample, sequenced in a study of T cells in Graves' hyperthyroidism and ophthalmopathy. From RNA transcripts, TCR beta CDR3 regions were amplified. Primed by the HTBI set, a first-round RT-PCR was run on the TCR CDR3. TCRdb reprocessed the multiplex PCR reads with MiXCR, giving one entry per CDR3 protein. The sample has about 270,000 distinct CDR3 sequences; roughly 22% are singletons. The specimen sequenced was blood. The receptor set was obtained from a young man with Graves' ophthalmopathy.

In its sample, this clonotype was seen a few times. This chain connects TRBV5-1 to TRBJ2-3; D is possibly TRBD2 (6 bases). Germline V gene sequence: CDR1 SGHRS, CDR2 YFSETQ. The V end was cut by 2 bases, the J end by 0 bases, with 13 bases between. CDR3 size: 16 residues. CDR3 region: CASSLTSFLSTDTQYF. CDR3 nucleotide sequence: TGCGCCAGCAGCTTAACTAGCTTCCTAAGCACAGATACGCAGTATTTT.

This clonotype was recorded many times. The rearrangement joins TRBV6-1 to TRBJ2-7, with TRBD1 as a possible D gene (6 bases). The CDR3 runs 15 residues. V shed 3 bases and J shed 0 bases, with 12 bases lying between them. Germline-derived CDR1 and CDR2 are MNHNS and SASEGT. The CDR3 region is CASSDPGTLSYEQYF. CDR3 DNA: TGTGCCAGCAGTGACCCCGGGACACTCTCCTACGAGCAGTACTTC.

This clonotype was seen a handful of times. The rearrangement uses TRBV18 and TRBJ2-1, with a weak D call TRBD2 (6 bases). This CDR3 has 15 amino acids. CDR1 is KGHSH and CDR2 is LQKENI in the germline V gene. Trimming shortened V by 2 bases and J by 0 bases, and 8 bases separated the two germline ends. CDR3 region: CASSPGGSSYNEQFF. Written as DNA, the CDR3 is TGTGCCAGCTCACCAGGGGGGAGCTCCTACAATGAGCAGTTCTTC.

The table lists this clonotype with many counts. This chain's CDR3 is CSARGPTSSTDTQYF. The DNA for the CDR3 is TGCAGTGCTAGAGGACCGACCAGCAGCACAGATACGCAGTATTTT. The chain couples TRBV20-1 to TRBJ2-3; no firm D call. This CDR3 spans 15 amino acids. Trimming took off 1 base at V and 0 bases at J, with 11 bases between the two ends. Germline CDR1 is DFQATT and CDR2 is SNEGSKA (reference sequence).

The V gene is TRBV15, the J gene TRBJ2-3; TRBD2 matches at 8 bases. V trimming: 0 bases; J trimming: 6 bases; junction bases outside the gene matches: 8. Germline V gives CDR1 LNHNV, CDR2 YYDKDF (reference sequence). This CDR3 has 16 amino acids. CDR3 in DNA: TGTGCCACCAGCAGAGATTTCGCGGGAGGAGGGGATACGCAGTATTTT. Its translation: CATSRDFAGGGDTQYF. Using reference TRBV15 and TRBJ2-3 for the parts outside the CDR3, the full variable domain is DAMVIQNPRYQVTQFGKPVTLSCSQTLNHNVMYWYQQKSSQAPKLLFHYYDKDFNNEADTPDNFQSRRPNTSFCFLDIRSPGLGDTAMYLCATSRDFAGGGDTQYFGPGTRLTVL.

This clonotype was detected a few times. The CDR3 nucleotides read TGCAGTGCTAGGATCTGGCCTGGGGCCAACGTCCTGACTTTC. Its protein is CSARIWPGANVLTF. The chain joins TRBV20-1 to TRBJ2-6; no definite D call. The germline V and J ends were trimmed by 3 bases and 2 bases, with 8 bases remaining between them. Per germline, CDR1 DFQATT and CDR2 SNEGSKA (reference sequence). The CDR3 is 14 residues long.

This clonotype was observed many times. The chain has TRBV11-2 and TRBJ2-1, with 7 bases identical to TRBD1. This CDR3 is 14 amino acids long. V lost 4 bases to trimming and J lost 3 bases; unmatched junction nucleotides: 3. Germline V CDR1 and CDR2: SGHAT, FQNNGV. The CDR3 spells CASSSRTGYNEQFF. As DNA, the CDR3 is TGTGCCAGCAGCTCCCGGACAGGCTACAATGAGCAGTTCTTC.

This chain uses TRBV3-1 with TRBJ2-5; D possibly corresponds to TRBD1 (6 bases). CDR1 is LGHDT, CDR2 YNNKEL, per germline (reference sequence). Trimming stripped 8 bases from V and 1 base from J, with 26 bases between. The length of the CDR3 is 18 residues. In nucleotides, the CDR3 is TGTGCCAGCTCACCAGGGGCTGCGGCAGGGAACTTCCAAGAGACCCAGTACTTC. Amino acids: CASSPGAAAGNFQETQYF.

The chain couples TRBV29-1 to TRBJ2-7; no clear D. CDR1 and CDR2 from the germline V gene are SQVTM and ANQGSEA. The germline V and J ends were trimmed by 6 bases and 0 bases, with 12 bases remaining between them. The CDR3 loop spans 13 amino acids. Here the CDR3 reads CSVTNGVSYEQYF. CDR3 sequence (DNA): TGCAGCGTAACTAATGGGGTCTCCTACGAGCAGTACTTC.

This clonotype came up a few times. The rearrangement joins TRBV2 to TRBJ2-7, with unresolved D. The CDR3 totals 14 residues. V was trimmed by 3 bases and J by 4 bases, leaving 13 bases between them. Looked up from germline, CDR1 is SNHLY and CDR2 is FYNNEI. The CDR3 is CASSEALSSYEQYF. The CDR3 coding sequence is TGTGCCAGCAGTGAGGCTCTCTCCTCGTACGAGCAGTACTTC.

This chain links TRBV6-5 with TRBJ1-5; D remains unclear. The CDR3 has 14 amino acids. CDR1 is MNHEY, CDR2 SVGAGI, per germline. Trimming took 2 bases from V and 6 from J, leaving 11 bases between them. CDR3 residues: CASSYAGIGQPQHF. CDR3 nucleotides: TGTGCCAGCAGTTACGCCGGGATAGGTCAGCCCCAGCATTTT.

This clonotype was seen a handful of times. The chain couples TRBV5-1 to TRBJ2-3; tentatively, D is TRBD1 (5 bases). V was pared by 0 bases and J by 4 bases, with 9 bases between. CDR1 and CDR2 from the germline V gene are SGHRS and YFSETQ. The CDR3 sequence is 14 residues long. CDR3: CASSLALGADTQYF. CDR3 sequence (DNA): TGCGCCAGCAGCTTGGCCTTAGGGGCAGATACGCAGTATTTT.

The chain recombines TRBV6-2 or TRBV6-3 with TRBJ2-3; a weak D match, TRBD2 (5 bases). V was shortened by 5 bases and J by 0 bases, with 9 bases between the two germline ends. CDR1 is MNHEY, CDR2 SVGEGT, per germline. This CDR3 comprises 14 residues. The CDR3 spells CASSTGDSTDTQYF. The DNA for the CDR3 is TGTGCCAGCAGTACCGGGGATAGCACAGATACGCAGTATTTT.

This CDR3 is CSAGQGSRGYTF. Here the CDR3 DNA reads TGCAGCGCCGGACAGGGCTCTCGGGGCTACACCTTC. This sequence joins TRBV29-1 and TRBJ1-2; 8 positions agree with TRBD1. After removal of 7 bases from V and 8 bases from J, the junction contained 9 bases not matched to a gene. This CDR3 spans 12 amino acids. Germline-derived CDR1 and CDR2 are SQVTM and ANQGSEA.

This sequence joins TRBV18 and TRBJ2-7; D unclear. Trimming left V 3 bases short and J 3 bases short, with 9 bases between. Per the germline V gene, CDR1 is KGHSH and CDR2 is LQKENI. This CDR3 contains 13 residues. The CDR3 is CASSPVGYYEQYF. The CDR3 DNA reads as TGTGCCAGCTCACCGGTAGGGTACTACGAGCAGTACTTC.

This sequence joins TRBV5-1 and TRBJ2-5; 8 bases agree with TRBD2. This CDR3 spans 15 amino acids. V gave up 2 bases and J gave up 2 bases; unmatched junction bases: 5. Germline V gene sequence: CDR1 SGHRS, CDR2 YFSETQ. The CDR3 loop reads CASSFSSGDQETQYF. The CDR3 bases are TGCGCCAGCAGCTTTAGTAGCGGGGATCAAGAGACCCAGTACTTC.

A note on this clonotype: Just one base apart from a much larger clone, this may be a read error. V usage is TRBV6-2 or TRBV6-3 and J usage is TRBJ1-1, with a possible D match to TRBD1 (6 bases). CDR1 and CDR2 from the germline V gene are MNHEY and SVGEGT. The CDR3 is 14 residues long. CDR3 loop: CASRTDRRYTEALF. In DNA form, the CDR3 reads TGTGCCAGCAGGACCGACAGGCGATACACTGAAGCTCTCTTT.

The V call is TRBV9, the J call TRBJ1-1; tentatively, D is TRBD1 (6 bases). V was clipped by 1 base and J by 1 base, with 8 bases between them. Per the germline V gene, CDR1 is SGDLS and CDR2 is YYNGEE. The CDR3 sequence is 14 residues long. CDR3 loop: CASSVTGSNTEAFF. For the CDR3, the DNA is TGTGCCAGCAGCGTAACAGGGTCGAACACTGAAGCTTTCTTT.

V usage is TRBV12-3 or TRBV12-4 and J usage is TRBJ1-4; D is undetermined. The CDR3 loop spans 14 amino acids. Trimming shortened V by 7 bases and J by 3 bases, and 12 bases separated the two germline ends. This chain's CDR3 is CASTWPGSNEKLFF. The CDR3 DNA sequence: TGTGCCAGCACCTGGCCGGGATCTAATGAAAAACTGTTTTTT.

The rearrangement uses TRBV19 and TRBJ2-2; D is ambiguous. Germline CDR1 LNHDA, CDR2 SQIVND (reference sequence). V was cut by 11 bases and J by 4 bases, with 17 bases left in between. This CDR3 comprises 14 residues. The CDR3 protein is CASQAPSFTGELFF. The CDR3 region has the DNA TGTGCCTCGCAGGCCCCCTCATTCACCGGGGAGCTGTTTTTT.

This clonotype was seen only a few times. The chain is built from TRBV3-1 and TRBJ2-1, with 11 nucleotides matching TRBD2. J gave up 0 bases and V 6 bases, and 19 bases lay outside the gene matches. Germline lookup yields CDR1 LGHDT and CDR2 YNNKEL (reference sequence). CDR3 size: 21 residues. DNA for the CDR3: TGTGCCAGCAGTCCCCGGGGGAAGACTAGCGGGACACTACGCTCCTACAATGAGCAGTTCTTC. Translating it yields CASSPRGKTSGTLRSYNEQFF.